Below, 21 T cell receptor beta chains from the same sample are listed, as sequenced in a study of cytomegalovirus exposure and HLA in healthy donors. Amplification used 60 Vbeta primers and 13 Jbeta primers. Sequencing used immunoSEQ multiplex PCR; TCRdb keeps in-frame clones, though not all of them. Of 100,000 or so clones listed, over 75% are singletons. Sequencing was done on a sample of PBMCs. The source is a woman in her thirties or forties in good health and CMV-seropositive.

V usage is TRBV7-9 and J usage is TRBJ2-5; 12 positions agree with TRBD2. TRBJ2-7 explains the end of the DNA better; the J call may be wrong. Germline V gives CDR1 SEHNR, CDR2 FQNEAQ (reference sequence). This CDR3 is 15 amino acids long. CDR3 bases: TGTGCCAGCAGCAAAGGGGGGACTAGCGGGTACGAGCAGTACTTC. Protein: CASSKGGTSGYEQYF.

The J gene is TRBJ1-1, the V gene TRBV6-5, with a possible D match to TRBD1 (6 bases). The CDR3 totals 13 residues. Germline V lookup: CDR1 MNHEY, CDR2 SVGAGI. Trimming cost V 5 bases and J 10 bases, with 17 bases left between them. DNA for the CDR3: TGTGCCAGCAGTGCGGACACCGTCAGGGGAGCTTTCTTT. This gives the protein CASSADTVRGAFF.

This clone was counted a single time. The rearrangement links TRBV5-1 to TRBJ1-4; TRBD1 might be the D (5 bases). There are 14 residues in the CDR3. Trimming shortened V by 7 bases and J by 4 bases, and 14 bases separated the two germline ends. Germline V gene lookup returns CDR1 SGHRS and CDR2 YFSETQ. This chain's CDR3 is CASAMTENNEKLFF. In DNA form, the CDR3 reads TGCGCCAGCGCGATGACAGAAAATAATGAAAAACTGTTTTTT.

The chain uses TRBV11-3 and TRBJ2-7, with a possible D match to TRBD2 (5 bases). Trimming took 5 bases from V and 2 from J, leaving 13 bases between them. The germline V gene has CDR1 SGHNT and CDR2 YENEEA. This CDR3 region has 14 residues. The CDR3 spells CASSLGSGAYEQYF. The CDR3 nucleotides read TGTGCCAGCAGCCTGGGGAGTGGAGCCTACGAGCAGTACTTC.

The genes are TRBV7-2 and TRBJ2-3, with D possibly matching TRBD1 (7 bases). CDR1 is SGHTA and CDR2 is FQGNSA in the germline V gene. Trimming stripped 4 bases from V and 8 bases from J, with 13 bases between. The CDR3 covers 13 residues. CDR3 amino acids: CASSSRQGGTQYF. DNA for the CDR3: TGTGCCAGCAGCTCCCGACAGGGAGGTACGCAGTATTTT.

This clone was detected once. The V gene is TRBV19, the J gene TRBJ1-6; no definite D call. Germline V gene lookup returns CDR1 LNHDA and CDR2 SQIVND (reference sequence). The CDR3 is 18 residues long. The V end lost 2 bases, the J end lost 2 bases, and 16 bases lay between the germline ends. The CDR3 sequence is CASSIIGQARTYNSPLHF. The DNA for the CDR3 is TGTGCCAGTAGTATAATTGGGCAGGCCCGGACCTATAATTCACCCCTCCACTTT.

The chain has TRBV4-1 and TRBJ2-2, with 9 nucleotides matching TRBD1. Germline trimming cut 1 base from V and 5 bases from J; bases unmatched to any gene: 2. The germline CDR1 and CDR2 sequences are MGHRA and YSYEKL. The length of the CDR3 is 15 residues. The CDR3 DNA reads TGCGCCAGCAGCCAAGGGACAGGGGCTACCGGGGAGCTGTTTTTT. It is translated as CASSQGTGATGELFF.

V is TRBV6-5 and J is TRBJ2-2; D may be TRBD2 (5 bases). The ends were cut back, 6 bases at V and 0 bases at J, with 11 bases in the middle. This CDR3 is built from 15 residues. Germline assignment: CDR1 MNHEY and CDR2 SVGAGI. Written as DNA, the CDR3 is TGTGCCAGCAGGCTTCCGGGAACGAACACCGGGGAGCTGTTTTTT. Translated, it gives CASRLPGTNTGELFF.

This clone was detected only a few times. The rearrangement uses TRBV11-2 and TRBJ1-2, with D perhaps matching TRBD1 (6 bases). The V end lost 4 bases, the J end lost 4 bases, and 13 bases lay between the germline ends. Germline CDR1 reads SGHAT; CDR2 reads FQNNGV. The CDR3 sequence is 14 residues long. The CDR3 loop is CASSSLRDTYGYTF. For the CDR3, the DNA is TGTGCCAGCAGCTCCCTCCGGGACACCTATGGCTACACCTTC. Full variable domain (remainder filled in from reference TRBV11-2 and TRBJ1-2): EAGVAQSPRYKIIEKRQSVAFWCNPISGHATLYWYQQILGQGPKLLIQFQNNGVVDDSQLPKDRFSAERLKGVDSTLKIQPAKLEDSAVYLCASSSLRDTYGYTFGSGTRLTVV.

The V gene is TRBV25-1, the J gene TRBJ2-1; 9 nucleotides agree with TRBD2. This CDR3 spans 16 amino acids. The V and J ends lost 3 bases and 3 bases, in that order; junction bases with no gene match: 6. Germline V gene data show CDR1 as MGHDK and CDR2 as SYGVNS. Written as DNA, the CDR3 is TGTGCCAGCAGTGAGGGGCGGGGGGGCAACTACAATGAGCAGTTCTTC. Encoded protein: CASSEGRGGNYNEQFF.

The genes are TRBV6-5 and TRBJ2-3; 9 bases align to TRBD1. With 7 bases clipped from V and 5 bases from J, the junction kept 10 bases outside the gene matches. This CDR3 region has 15 residues. Germline V gene lookup returns CDR1 MNHEY and CDR2 SVGAGI. The CDR3 DNA reads as TGTGCCAGCACCCACGTGGGACAGGGTTTAGATACGCAGTATTTT. This codes for CASTHVGQGLDTQYF.

The CDR3: CAISVKAGGVADTQYF. In DNA, the CDR3 is TGTGCCATCAGTGTGAAAGCGGGAGGGGTCGCAGATACGCAGTATTTT. This chain joins TRBV10-3 and TRBJ2-3; 10 bases match TRBD2. V lost 4 bases and J lost 4; bases outside the gene matches: 8. Germline V gene lookup returns CDR1 ENHRY and CDR2 SYGVKD. This CDR3 comprises 16 residues.

The rearrangement joins TRBV18 to TRBJ2-7; maybe TRBD2 (6 bases). The CDR3 contains 13 residues. Germline V gene lookup returns CDR1 KGHSH and CDR2 LQKENI. Trimming removed 5 bases from V and 5 bases from J, with 13 bases in between. In DNA form, the CDR3 reads TGTGCCAGCTCATCTGCCGGGAGAAACGAGCAGTACTTC. Amino acids: CASSSAGRNEQYF.

In nucleotides, the CDR3 is TGTGCCAGCACCACGCGACTTCGGAGACAGTTGCGTGGCTACACCTTC. Protein sequence: CASTTRLRRQLRGYTF. This chain joins TRBV7-9 and TRBJ1-2; a weak D match, TRBD1 (5 bases). The CDR3 loop spans 16 amino acids. Deletions cut 7 bases from V and 7 bases from J, with 25 bases between. From germline, CDR1 is SEHNR and CDR2 FQNEAQ (reference sequence).

The chain joins TRBV5-6 to TRBJ2-3; possibly TRBD2 for D (5 bases). The CDR3 spans 15 residues. Per germline, CDR1 SGHDT and CDR2 YYEEEE. The V end lost 2 bases, the J end lost 8 bases, and 18 bases lay between the germline ends. CDR3 DNA sequence: TGTGCCAGCAGCTTAGGTGGGCAGGCGGGTCCTACGCAGTATTTT. Translating it yields CASSLGGQAGPTQYF.

This rearrangement joins TRBV19 to TRBJ2-3; 7 bases agree with TRBD2. V was pared by 4 bases and J by 6 bases, with 4 bases of the junction left unmatched. CDR3 length: 13 residues. Per the germline V gene, CDR1 is LNHDA and CDR2 is SQIVND (reference sequence). The DNA for the CDR3 is TGTGCCAGTAGTAGGAGACTAGCTGATACGCAGTATTTT. As protein: CASSRRLADTQYF.

This clone was seen a handful of times. The chain uses TRBV6-4 and TRBJ1-1; no clear D. This CDR3 region has 13 residues. CDR1 and CDR2 from the germline V gene are MRHNA and SNTAGT. V was shortened by 3 bases and J by 6 bases, with 11 bases between the two germline ends. The CDR3 protein is CASSEEAEAEAFF. The DNA of the CDR3 is TGTGCCAGCAGTGAAGAGGCTGAGGCTGAAGCTTTCTTT.

J is TRBJ2-1 and V is TRBV27; TRBD2 aligns across 12 bases. From germline, CDR1 is MNHEY and CDR2 SMNVEV (reference sequence). The length of the CDR3 is 16 residues. J gave up 10 bases and V 8 bases, and 15 bases lay outside the gene matches. In nucleotides, the CDR3 is TGTGCCAGCTCCAGACTAGCGGGGGTTACTAAGGGAGAGCAGTTCTTC. Its translation: CASSRLAGVTKGEQFF.

V usage is TRBV5-4 and J usage is TRBJ1-4; D is ambiguous. The V gene lost 3 bases and the J gene lost 5 bases, with 11 bases spanning the gap. The CDR3 spans 14 residues. The germline V gene encodes CDR1 SGHNT and CDR2 YYREEE (reference sequence). The CDR3 loop is CASSSPEENEKLFF. The CDR3 DNA is TGTGCCAGCAGCTCCCCCGAAGAGAATGAAAAACTGTTTTTT.

CDR3 nucleotides: TGCGCCAGCAGTATTGAGCTAGGGGGTAATAATTCACCCCTCCACTTT. Residues: CASSIELGGNNSPLHF. The chain recombines TRBV10-2 with TRBJ1-6; D is perhaps TRBD1 (6 bases). The CDR3 spans 16 residues. Germline loops: CDR1 WSHSY, CDR2 SAAADI. Trimming shortened V by 5 bases and J by 5 bases, and 16 bases separated the two germline ends.

This clone showed up just a few times. The chain carries TRBV9 and TRBJ1-1; D might be TRBD1 (6 bases). The CDR3 extends over 15 amino acids. V lost 3 bases, J lost 4 bases, and 16 bases lay in between. Per the germline V gene, CDR1 is SGDLS and CDR2 is YYNGEE. The CDR3 spells CASSAMGGRFTEAFF. In DNA form, the CDR3 reads TGTGCCAGCAGCGCCATGGGGGGGCGGTTCACTGAAGCTTTCTTT. The entire variable domain, with the rest obtained from reference TRBV9 and TRBJ1-1, is as follows: DSGVTQTPKHLITATGQRVTLRCSPRSGDLSVYWYQQSLDQGLQFLIQYYNGEERAKGNILERFSAQQFPDLHSELNLSSLELGDSALYFCASSAMGGRFTEAFFGQGTRLTVV.